This T cell receptor beta chain originates from a study of blood T cell repertoires in COVID-19 (dated by TCRdb to the early 2020s). At the level of the whole study: Samples covering the acute and convalescent phases of COVID-19 were provided by collaborators in the United States, Italy and Spain. The dataset comprised deeply sampled blood TCRbeta repertoires from subjects exposed to, actively infected with, or recovered from COVID-19. Nearly every sample came with metadata listing a de-identified subject ID, COVID-19 status, age in years and sex. The samples were drawn from the first 160 participants of the ongoing ImmuneRACE study and from roughly 1,300 subjects provided by 6 global collaborators. A freely available public database, intended as a resource for researchers studying the immune response to SARS-CoV-2, is where the repertoires were released. Where HLA class I and class II types were available, the types were taken from metadata supplied by the sample provider, not from assay-based typing. The material from the prospective study consisted of cDNA or gDNA derived from T cells, B-cell-depleted T cells, or PBMCs. Beyond this particular receptor, the publication reports: The quantity of clinical and demographic metadata differed by source and by participant and was supplied without curation.

Each collaborating institution followed its own protocols to collect whole blood in K2EDTA tubes. For TCRbeta analysis, collaborator samples were shipped as frozen whole blood, as isolated PBMCs, or as DNA extracted from either sample type. CDR1 and CDR2 are read off the germline V gene (reference sequence) as GTSNPN and SVGIG. The CDR3 numbers 12 residues from cysteine through phenylalanine. CDR3 DNA only is kept here, 36 bases in frame from base 1. The immunoSEQ Assay, a bias-controlled multiplex PCR, was used to amplify TCRbeta CDR3 regions from genomic DNA. From the authors' description of their analysis: Within the assay, amplification of reference gene primers was used to estimate how many nucleated cells each sample contained. To quantify the absolute abundance of each unique TCRbeta CDR3 rearrangement, sequence reads were collapsed and filtered. For each sample, productive Simpson clonality was calculated by taking the square root of Simpson's diversity index across productive rearrangements. TCRdb holds this immuneACCESS table with in-frame rearrangements only. Some clones are missing; in checked studies, unresolved V genes explain under half, and the rest has no known cause. V and J calls and clone size are copied from that table; D and trimming were computed from the DNA. The sample records 140,000 to 150,000 clones, about 77% of which are singletons. Together, the top ten hold about 4% of the sample.

With regard to this clone: It lacks a known antigen. Base qualities are not provided; no much larger clone lies one nucleotide away.

The chain couples TRBV30 to TRBJ2-7; the central 7 bases match TRBD2. The source is a man aged 60-69 years with acute or convalescent COVID-19. Sequencing input: peripheral blood. This receptor carries the CDR3 CSMSSGAYEQYF. The DNA reads TGTTCTATGTCTAGCGGTGCCTACGAGCAGTACTTC.